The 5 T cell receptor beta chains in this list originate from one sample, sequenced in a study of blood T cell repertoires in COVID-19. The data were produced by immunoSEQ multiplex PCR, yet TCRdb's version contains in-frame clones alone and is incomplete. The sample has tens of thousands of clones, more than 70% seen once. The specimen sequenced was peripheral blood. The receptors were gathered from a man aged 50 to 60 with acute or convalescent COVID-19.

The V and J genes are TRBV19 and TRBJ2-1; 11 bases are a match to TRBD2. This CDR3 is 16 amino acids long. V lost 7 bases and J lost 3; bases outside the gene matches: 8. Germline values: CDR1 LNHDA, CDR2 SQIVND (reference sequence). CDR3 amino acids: CASKSLAGADYNEQFF. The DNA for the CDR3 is TGTGCCAGTAAGTCACTAGCGGGAGCGGACTACAATGAGCAGTTCTTC.

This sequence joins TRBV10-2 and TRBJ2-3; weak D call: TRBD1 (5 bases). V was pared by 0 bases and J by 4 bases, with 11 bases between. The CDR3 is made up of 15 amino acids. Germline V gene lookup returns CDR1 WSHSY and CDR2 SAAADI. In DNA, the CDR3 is TGCGCCAGCAGTGAGTCCGGTTTCAGGGCAGATACGCAGTATTTT. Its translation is CASSESGFRADTQYF.

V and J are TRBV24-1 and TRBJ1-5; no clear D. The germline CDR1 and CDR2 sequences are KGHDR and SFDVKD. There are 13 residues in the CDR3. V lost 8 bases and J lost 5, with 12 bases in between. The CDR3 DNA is TGTGCCACCATGGGAGAGGCGGATCAGCCCCAGCATTTT. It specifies CATMGEADQPQHF.

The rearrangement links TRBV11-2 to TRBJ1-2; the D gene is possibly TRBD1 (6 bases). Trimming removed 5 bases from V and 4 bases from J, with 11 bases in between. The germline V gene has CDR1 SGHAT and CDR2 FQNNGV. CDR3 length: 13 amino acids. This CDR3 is CASSPIGGYGYTF. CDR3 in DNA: TGTGCCAGCAGCCCTATAGGGGGCTATGGCTACACCTTC.

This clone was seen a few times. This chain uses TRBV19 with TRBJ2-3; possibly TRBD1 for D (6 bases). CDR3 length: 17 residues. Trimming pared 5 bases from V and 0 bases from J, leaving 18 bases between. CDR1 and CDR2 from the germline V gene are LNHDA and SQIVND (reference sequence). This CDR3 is CASSPDLGASSTDTQYF. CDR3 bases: TGTGCCAGTAGTCCCGACCTGGGGGCCTCTAGCACAGATACGCAGTATTTT.